The TCR beta chain under discussion was sequenced for a study of identical twins. Study results and limitations: For zero-insertion analyses, partial confounding could come from invariant MAIT and iNKT cells. In monozygotic twins, models underestimated the sharing of out-of-frame TCR alpha. Out-of-frame alpha sequences common to twins exhibited a surplus of low generation probability. High-abundance cord blood beta clonotypes had fewer insertions; memory repertoires showed none.

Concerning this clonotype: Its specificity is not known.

A single record per CDR3 protein comes from TCRdb applying MiXCR to the 5' RACE reads. Of 1,800,000 or so distinct CDR3 sequences in the sample, about 32% were seen once. V shed 6 bases, J shed 0 bases, and the junction held 9 bases outside the gene matches. The CDR3 totals 18 residues. This clonotype was obtained from a newborn girl in good health. This chain connects TRBV12-3 or TRBV12-4 to TRBJ1-4, with TRBD1 matching 11 bases. Sequenced: cord blood. The CDR3 here is CASRLGQGVIATNEKLFF. CDR3 DNA sequence: TGTGCCAGCAGGTTGGGACAGGGGGTAATTGCAACTAATGAAAAACTGTTTTTT.